This T cell receptor (beta chain) appears in the sequencing data of a study of T-cell reconstitution after alpha-beta-depleted transplantation in children. This sample's TCRbeta library carried unique molecular identifier barcodes. A single record per CDR3 protein comes from TCRdb applying MiXCR to the PCR reads. Among 450,000 to 600,000 distinct CDR3 sequences, approximately 16% were seen once, and the ten largest hold approximately 3%. The V segment lost 5 bases and the J segment 2 bases; nucleotides outside the gene matches: 6. The CDR3 is 15 amino acids. The germline V gene encodes CDR1 MNHEY and CDR2 SMNVEV (reference sequence).

This chain connects TRBV27 to TRBJ2-1; TRBD1 matches 7 bases. The source is a human donor who donated a stem cell graft to a child with acute lymphoblastic leukemia. Material: PBMCs from the stem cell graft donor, obtained from the stem cell graft. The CDR3 here is CASSPRDRTYNEQFF. CDR3 nucleotides: TGTGCCAGCAGTCCCCGGGACAGAACCTACAATGAGCAGTTCTTC.